A single sample is the source of the 21 T cell receptor beta chains below, sequenced in a study of control samples from healthy donors and cancer patients. The assay was immunoSEQ multiplex PCR, and TCRdb's table has in-frame clones only and misses some. The sample records about 150,000 clones, about 90% being singletons. The sample consisted of blood. The receptor set was obtained from a man aged 18 to 30 in good health.

The chain links TRBV6-6 to TRBJ2-2; D perhaps matches TRBD1 (5 bases). CDR1 is MNHNY and CDR2 is SVGAGI in the germline V gene (reference sequence). V lost 9 bases to trimming and J lost 4 bases, with 15 bases between them. The CDR3 runs to 14 residues. CDR3 loop: CASRQQPATGELFF. The CDR3 DNA reads TGTGCCAGTCGACAGCAACCCGCCACCGGGGAGCTGTTTTTT.

V usage is TRBV18 and J usage is TRBJ1-4; no clear D. In germline, CDR1 is KGHSH, CDR2 LQKENI. This CDR3 has 15 residues. Trimming cost V 5 bases and J 2 bases, with 12 bases left between them. The CDR3 DNA is TGTGCCAGCTCAGTTGGACCGGCTACTAATGAAAAACTGTTTTTT. As protein: CASSVGPATNEKLFF.

V usage is TRBV14 and J usage is TRBJ2-1, with D maybe TRBD2 (5 bases). This CDR3 has 13 amino acids. The germline CDR1 and CDR2 sequences are SGHDN and FVKESK. V was cut by 0 bases and J by 7 bases, with 7 bases left in between. CDR3: CASSQETGNEQFF. CDR3 nucleotide sequence: TGTGCCAGCAGCCAAGAGACGGGGAATGAGCAGTTCTTC.

This chain uses TRBV6-6 with TRBJ2-2, with no clear D. This CDR3 has 13 residues. Trimming took 2 bases from V and 6 from J, leaving 7 bases between them. From germline, CDR1 is MNHNY and CDR2 SVGAGI (reference sequence). CDR3 loop: CASSYGWAGELFF. CDR3 sequence (DNA): TGTGCCAGCAGTTACGGTTGGGCCGGGGAGCTGTTTTTT.

Notes on this clone: The sample contains more than one DNA sequence encoding this CDR3. The V call is TRBV28, the J call TRBJ1-2, with TRBD1 matching over 8 bases. From germline, CDR1 is MDHEN and CDR2 SYDVKM. The CDR3 has 12 amino acids. V lost 3 bases and J lost 8; bases outside the gene matches: 2. The CDR3 DNA follows: TGTGCCAGCAGTTTCGGACAGGGCGGCTACACCTTC. It yields the protein CASSFGQGGYTF.

This clone has just a few counts. The J gene is TRBJ1-4, the V gene TRBV27, with 11 bases identical to TRBD1. The length of the CDR3 is 14 residues. V lost 3 bases to trimming and J lost 8 bases; unmatched junction nucleotides: 2. CDR1 and CDR2 (germline): MNHEY, SMNVEV (reference sequence). The DNA of the CDR3 is TGTGCCAGCAGTTTGGGACAGGGGGAGGAAAAACTGTTTTTT. It yields the protein CASSLGQGEEKLFF.

This clone was seen more than once but under ten times. The gene calls are TRBV7-2 and TRBJ2-7, with 9 bases matching TRBD2. The CDR3 is 15 residues long. The V gene end was trimmed by 1 base and the J gene end by 6 bases; junction bases not matched to a gene: 7. Germline loops: CDR1 SGHTA, CDR2 FQGNSA. As DNA, the CDR3 is TGTGCCAGCAGCTTAGATTGGTCTAGCGGGGTCGAGCAGTACTTC. Translating it yields CASSLDWSSGVEQYF.

V and J are TRBV10-3 and TRBJ1-5, with a tentative D call TRBD1 (5 bases). This CDR3 is built from 13 residues. The V gene's germline CDR1 is ENHRY and CDR2 SYGVKD. V was cut by 8 bases and J by 5 bases, with 13 bases left in between. CDR3 nucleotides: TGTGCCATCGGCCAGGGACGGGATCAGCCCCAGCATTTT. It codes for CAIGQGRDQPQHF.

The rearrangement joins TRBV4-2 to TRBJ2-7, with TRBD1 matching over 10 bases. J was trimmed by 6 bases and V by 4 bases; bases with no gene match: 6. The CDR3 is made up of 14 amino acids. The germline CDR1 and CDR2 sequences are LGHNA and YNFKEQ. The CDR3 loop is CASSPDRGVSEQYF. In DNA, the CDR3 is TGTGCCAGCAGCCCGGACAGGGGGGTAAGCGAGCAGTACTTC.

The chain links TRBV2 to TRBJ2-3; D call uncertain. V lost 2 bases and J 14 bases, leaving 11 bases between the germline ends. Germline CDR1 SNHLY, CDR2 FYNNEI. The CDR3 loop spans 11 amino acids. CDR3 amino acids: CASSEFEAPYF. CDR3 sequence (DNA): TGTGCCAGCAGTGAATTCGAGGCCCCGTATTTT.

This chain uses TRBV28 with TRBJ1-1, with a weak D call TRBD1 (6 bases). The V gene lost 2 bases and the J gene lost 2 bases, with 24 bases spanning the gap. The CDR3 length is 19 residues. In germline, CDR1 is MDHEN, CDR2 SYDVKM. Here the CDR3 reads CASSLEHLSGVVSNTEAFF. CDR3 coding DNA: TGTGCCAGCAGTTTAGAACATTTATCAGGGGTCGTTAGCAACACTGAAGCTTTCTTT.

This clone has only a few counts. V gene TRBV4-1 combines with J gene TRBJ2-2; D uncertain. Germline loops: CDR1 MGHRA, CDR2 YSYEKL. The V and J ends lost 0 bases and 6 bases respectively, with 8 bases between them. CDR3 length: 14 residues. The CDR3 is CASSQDPGAGELFF. In nucleotides, the CDR3 is TGCGCCAGCAGCCAAGATCCTGGAGCCGGGGAGCTGTTTTTT.

This clone was seen only once. The chain recombines TRBV6-2 or TRBV6-3 with TRBJ2-7; 12 bases line up with TRBD2. Germline V gene lookup returns CDR1 MNHEY and CDR2 SVGEGT. V was pared by 6 bases and J by 4 bases, with 7 bases of the junction left unmatched. The CDR3 totals 15 residues. CDR3 protein: CASSRGLAGIYEQYF. The DNA for the CDR3 is TGTGCCAGCAGCCGAGGACTAGCGGGGATTTACGAGCAGTACTTC.

This rearrangement joins TRBV20-1 to TRBJ1-4; the match to TRBD1 covers 7 bases. Trimming cost V 3 bases and J 7 bases; bases outside gene matches: 14. Germline assignment: CDR1 DFQATT and CDR2 SNEGSKA (reference sequence). The CDR3 is 16 residues long. CDR3 region: CSASPIIDREFEKLFF. CDR3 bases: TGCAGTGCTAGTCCCATCATAGACAGGGAATTTGAAAAACTGTTTTTT.

V is TRBV6-6 and J is TRBJ1-2; maybe TRBD1 (5 bases). The CDR3 has 15 amino acids. The germline V and J ends were trimmed by 5 bases and 7 bases, with 20 bases remaining between them. Per the germline V gene, CDR1 is MNHNY and CDR2 is SVGAGI (reference sequence). CDR3 amino acids: CASSPEVGGSFGYTF. The CDR3 DNA reads TGTGCCAGCAGTCCGGAGGTTGGGGGTTCCTTTGGCTACACCTTC.

The rearrangement links TRBV6-5 to TRBJ2-1; D may be TRBD1 (6 bases). V shed 6 bases and J shed 8 bases, with 20 bases lying between them. The germline V gene has CDR1 MNHEY and CDR2 SVGAGI. The CDR3 loop spans 15 amino acids. The CDR3 sequence: CASSSDTRGGDEQFF. In DNA, the CDR3 is TGTGCCAGCAGCTCCGACACCAGGGGTGGCGATGAGCAGTTCTTC.

The chain carries TRBV7-2 and TRBJ2-5; 8 positions match TRBD2. V dropped 8 bases and J dropped 1; count of bases not matched to a gene: 6. CDR1 is SGHTA, CDR2 FQGNSA, per germline. The CDR3 sequence is 14 residues long. The CDR3 sequence: CASSVRGGQETQYF. CDR3 DNA: TGTGCCAGCTCCGTTCGGGGGGGCCAAGAGACCCAGTACTTC.

The V call is TRBV7-2, the J call TRBJ1-2, with 7 bases that match TRBD1. Per the germline V gene, CDR1 is SGHTA and CDR2 is FQGNSA. The CDR3 has 15 residues. J was trimmed by 6 bases and V by 3 bases; bases with no gene match: 10. CDR3 residues: CASSFFGGGADGYTF. The DNA for the CDR3 is TGTGCCAGCAGCTTTTTCGGAGGGGGCGCCGATGGCTACACCTTC.

The V gene is TRBV6-2 or TRBV6-3, the J gene TRBJ1-1; D is perhaps TRBD1 (5 bases). The V gene lost 6 bases and the J gene lost 11 bases, with 13 bases spanning the gap. The germline CDR1 and CDR2 sequences are MNHEY and SVGEGT. The CDR3 length is 11 residues. Written as DNA, the CDR3 is TGTGCCAGCAGCTCGGGGGGGGTTGCTTTCTTT. Amino acid sequence: CASSSGGVAFF.

The chain has TRBV28 and TRBJ1-6; D is ambiguous. CDR1 MDHEN and CDR2 SYDVKM come from the germline V gene. The CDR3 has 14 residues. With 6 bases removed from V and 7 bases from J, the gap between germline ends came to 13 bases. Written as DNA, the CDR3 is TGTGCCAGCAGGTCGGTGGAGTCGAATTCACCCCTCCACTTT. Its protein is CASRSVESNSPLHF.

This chain uses TRBV29-1 with TRBJ2-1; the match to TRBD2 covers 15 bases. Germline V gene data show CDR1 as SQVTM and CDR2 as ANQGSEA. CDR3 length: 14 amino acids. V dropped 6 bases and J dropped 10; count of bases not matched to a gene: 7. The CDR3 nucleotides are TGCAGCGTCCTGGGACTAGCGGGGGGCAACGAGCAGTTCTTC. It codes for CSVLGLAGGNEQFF.